The next 24 T cell receptor beta chains were all read from a single sample in a study of tumor and adjacent non-tumor tissue in lung cancer. TCRbeta libraries were built with three rounds of nested PCR, modified from ARM-PCR. TCRdb recomputed calls from the multiplex PCR reads with MiXCR, one row per CDR3 protein. Of roughly 48,000 distinct CDR3 sequences in the sample, more than 55% were seen once. No cell sorting was done before RNA was extracted from the tissue. More than 3 cm separated this lung sample from the edge of the tumor. Sample: distant non-tumor lung tissue. The receptors shown here come from a woman in her 70s with non-small cell lung cancer.

As concerns this clonotype: A read error may be the cause here, since a much bigger clone is one base away. In DNA, the CDR3 is TGTGCCAGCAGCCCATCGGACAGAAACAATCAGCCCCAGCATTTT. Translated, it gives CASSPSDRNNQPQHF. This rearrangement joins TRBV7-9 to TRBJ1-5; weak D call: TRBD1 (6 bases). This CDR3 spans 15 amino acids. Germline assignment: CDR1 SEHNR and CDR2 FQNEAQ (reference sequence). V lost 5 bases and J 3 bases, leaving 14 bases between the germline ends.

The chain combines TRBV6-6 with TRBJ2-3, with 10 bases that match TRBD1. Germline V gives CDR1 MNHNY, CDR2 SVGAGI (reference sequence). The CDR3 has 15 residues. CDR3 bases: TGTGCTAGAAGTTCCTGGACAGGGGGTGCAGATACGCAGTATTTT. It codes for CARSSWTGGADTQYF.

With regard to this clonotype: One end of the junction fails to match germline, which may point to a read error. This chain links TRBV11-1 with TRBJ2-1; D gene unclear. Germline lookup yields CDR1 SGHAT and CDR2 FQDESV (reference sequence). The CDR3 is 12 amino acids. As DNA, the CDR3 is TGTGCCAGCAGCTTATTAGGAACCACGCCACTGTTC. Protein sequence: CASSLLGTTPLF.

About this clonotype: This likely comes from a read error, as the CDR3 has no conserved phenylalanine or tryptophan at its end. The CDR3, as DNA: TGTCCCAGCAGTTCTACTATATCTGAGGCCAACGTCCTGACTCTC. As protein: CPSSSTISEANVLTL. This sequence joins TRBV6-5 and TRBJ2-6; the D is unclear. Germline CDR1 MNHEY, CDR2 SVGAGI. The CDR3 has 15 amino acids.

This clonotype was seen once. Relative to the germline gene, one junction end is altered; a read error may explain this. The chain links TRBV6-5 to TRBJ2-1; D gene unclear. The CDR3 covers 13 residues. Germline lookup yields CDR1 MNHEY and CDR2 SVGAGI. The CDR3 nucleotides are TGTGCCAGTAGCCGCCATAATAACAATGAGAAGTTCTTC. Translating it yields CASSRHNNNEKFF.

As regards this clonotype: No conserved phenylalanine or tryptophan is present at the end of the CDR3, so a read error is the likely explanation. The J gene is TRBJ1-1, the V gene TRBV10-2; unclear D gene. The CDR3 totals 15 residues. Germline CDR1 and CDR2: WSHSY and SAAADI. V was cut by 7 bases and J by 0 bases, with 15 bases left in between. The CDR3 region is CASTVWSTLNTEAFV. CDR3 nucleotides: TGCGCCAGCACTGTGTGGAGCACTCTGAACACTGAAGCTTTCGTT.

Comments on this clonotype: A much bigger clone sits one base away, suggesting this may be a read error. V and J are TRBV14 and TRBJ2-1, with a weak D call TRBD2 (5 bases). Germline CDR1 and CDR2: SGHDN and FVKESK. The CDR3 is made up of 15 amino acids. In DNA, the CDR3 is TGTGCCAGCAGCCACCTAGCAAACTCCTACAATGAGCTGTTCTTC. Translation: CASSHLANSYNELFF.

About this clonotype: This could be a read error, since a much larger clone is one nucleotide away. The CDR3 loop is CASTPPGNTEASF. The CDR3 region has the DNA TGTGCCAGCACCCCACCCGGGAACACTGAAGCTTCCTTT. The V and J genes are TRBV12-3 or TRBV12-4 and TRBJ1-1; D not resolved. CDR3 size: 13 residues.

CDR3 amino acids: CASSQEDADTQYF. CDR3 in DNA: TGTGCCAGCAGCCAAGAGGACGCGGATACGCAGTATTTT. The rearrangement uses TRBV4-2 and TRBJ2-3, with D unclear. The V end was cut by 0 bases, the J end by 6 bases, with 7 bases between. Germline V lookup: CDR1 LGHNA, CDR2 YNFKEQ. The CDR3 runs to 13 residues.

Comments on this clonotype: Given the absence of the conserved phenylalanine or tryptophan at the CDR3 end, a read error is likely. The rearrangement uses TRBV6-5 and TRBJ2-7; D is perhaps TRBD2 (6 bases). The CDR3 sequence is 15 residues long. From germline, CDR1 is MNHEY and CDR2 SVGAGI. Written as DNA, the CDR3 is TGTGCCAGCATCACGCAAGTGGAGGGACCCTACGAACAGTACCTC. It codes for CASITQVEGPYEQYL.

Details on this clonotype: This clone may be a read error of a much larger clone one base away. This sequence joins TRBV28 and TRBJ2-7; perhaps TRBD1 as D (6 bases). The germline V gene has CDR1 MDHEN and CDR2 SYDVKM. This CDR3 has 15 residues. Trimming took 10 bases from V and 6 from J, leaving 25 bases between them. The CDR3 is CATSKGDSRRVEQYF. The DNA for the CDR3 is TGTGCCACTTCGAAGGGGGATAGCCGAAGGGTCGAGCAGTACTTC. The complete variable domain, with remaining parts taken from reference TRBV28 and TRBJ2-7, reads DVKVTQSSRYLVKRTGEKVFLECVQDMDHENMFWYRQDPGLGLRLIYFSYDVKMKEKGDIPEGYSVSREKKERFSLILESASTNQTSMYLCATSKGDSRRVEQYFGPGTRLTVT.

With respect to this clonotype: The conserved phenylalanine or tryptophan normally closing the CDR3 is absent here, so this likely arose from a read error. The chain recombines TRBV4-2 with TRBJ2-7, with D maybe TRBD2 (6 bases). The CDR3 is made up of 13 amino acids. Trimming removed 4 bases at V and 7 bases at J, with 14 bases between. Germline loops: CDR1 LGHNA, CDR2 YNFKEQ. This CDR3 is CASSRGNREEQYL. CDR3 DNA sequence: TGTGCCAGCAGCCGGGGGAATCGGGAGGAGCAGTACTTA.

Remarks on this clonotype: Just one base apart from a much larger clone, this may be a read error. The chain is built from TRBV7-3 and TRBJ2-2, with TRBD1 identical over 9 bases. The CDR3 sequence is 16 residues long. Germline values: CDR1 SGHTA, CDR2 FQGTGA. CDR3 bases: TGTGCCATCAGCTCGCCGACAGGGGGGGCAACCGGGGAGCTGTTTTTT. It is translated as CAISSPTGGATGELFF.

V usage is TRBV11-1 and J usage is TRBJ2-2; a weak D match, TRBD2 (6 bases). Germline V gives CDR1 SGHAT, CDR2 FQDESV (reference sequence). This CDR3 contains 13 residues. Trimming stripped 5 bases from V and 12 bases from J, with 16 bases between. The CDR3 DNA reads as TGTGCCAGCAGCACGGGGGAAACTGGGAAGCTGTTTTTT. This sequence encodes CASSTGETGKLFF. Drawing the rest from reference TRBV11-1 and TRBJ2-2, the complete variable domain is EAEVAQSPRYKITEKSQAVAFWCDPISGHATLYWYRQILGQGPELLVQFQDESVVDDSQLPKDRFSAERLKGVDSTLKIQPAELGDSAMYLCASSTGETGKLFFGEGSRLTVL.

The chain employs TRBV7-9 and TRBJ1-2, with a weak D call TRBD1 (6 bases). Germline CDR1 reads SEHNR; CDR2 reads FQNEAQ (reference sequence). The CDR3 runs to 13 residues. V lost 5 bases, J lost 7 bases, and 14 bases lay in between. As DNA, the CDR3 is TGTGCCAGCAGCCCTTCGGGGGCGGGTGGCTACACCTTC. As protein: CASSPSGAGGYTF. The whole variable domain, filled in from reference TRBV7-9 and TRBJ1-2, reads DTGVSQNPRHKITKRGQNVTFRCDPISEHNRLYWYRQTLGQGPEFLTYFQNEAQLEKSRLLSDRFSAERPKGSFSTLEIQRTEQGDSAMYLCASSPSGAGGYTFGSGTRLTVV.

This clonotype is a singleton in its sample. A much larger clone is a single base away; this may be a read error. The rearrangement uses TRBV13 and TRBJ2-2; D perhaps matches TRBD2 (6 bases). V shed 1 base and J shed 4 bases, with 10 bases lying between them. The germline V gene encodes CDR1 PRHDT and CDR2 FYEKMQ (reference sequence). The CDR3 has 15 amino acids. CDR3 bases: TGTGCCAGCAGCTTAGCAGTGGGAGGCACCGGGGAGCTGTTTTTT. Residues: CASSLAVGGTGELFF. The variable domain in full, completed from reference TRBV13 and TRBJ2-2, reads AAGVIQSPRHLIKEKRETATLKCYPIPRHDTVYWYQQGPGQDPQFLISFYEKMQSDKGSIPDRFSAQQFSDYHSELNMSSLELGDSALYFCASSLAVGGTGELFFGEGSRLTVL.

Ten or more counts support this clonotype. This chain joins TRBV5-6 and TRBJ1-2; D remains ambiguous. V was trimmed by 4 bases and J by 2 bases, leaving 15 bases between them. The germline gives CDR1 SGHDT, CDR2 YYEEEE. This CDR3 has 15 residues. The CDR3 DNA reads TGTGCCAGCAGCCCAGAGGGCGCGATCAACTATGGCTACACCTTC. Translated, it gives CASSPEGAINYGYTF.

The rearrangement joins TRBV28 to TRBJ1-4, with TRBD1 identical over 7 bases. CDR1 and CDR2 from the germline V gene are MDHEN and SYDVKM. CDR3 length equals 18 residues. V dropped 9 bases and J dropped 0; count of bases not matched to a gene: 16. The CDR3 DNA sequence: TGTGCCAGTAGCCCCTGTCCGGGACAGATCGCAACTAATGAAAAACTGTTTTTT. Its translation is CASSPCPGQIATNEKLFF.

Comment on this clonotype: A much larger clone lies one base from this, so it may be a read error. The gene calls are TRBV28 and TRBJ2-5, with D perhaps TRBD2 (6 bases). The V end lost 5 bases, the J end lost 5 bases, and 18 bases lay between the germline ends. CDR3 length: 15 amino acids. Germline V CDR1 and CDR2: MDHEN, SYDVKM. This CDR3 reads CASSTAIGSIETQYF. Written as DNA, the CDR3 is TGTGCCAGCAGTACGGCTATCGGGAGTATTGAGACCCAGTACTTC.

This clonotype showed up many times. This chain links TRBV11-2 with TRBJ1-6, with a possible D match to TRBD1 (5 bases). Germline-derived CDR1 and CDR2 are SGHAT and FQNNGV. V was clipped by 0 bases and J by 7 bases, with 10 bases between them. This CDR3 has 15 residues. CDR3 in amino acids: CASSLDPGDNSPLHF. CDR3 DNA: TGTGCCAGCAGCTTAGATCCGGGGGACAATTCACCCCTCCACTTT. Full variable domain (remainder filled in from reference TRBV11-2 and TRBJ1-6): EAGVAQSPRYKIIEKRQSVAFWCNPISGHATLYWYQQILGQGPKLLIQFQNNGVVDDSQLPKDRFSAERLKGVDSTLKIQPAKLEDSAVYLCASSLDPGDNSPLHFGNGTRLTVT.

Concerning this clonotype: A much larger clone lies a single base off, so this may be a read error. The chain recombines TRBV28 with TRBJ2-2, with D possibly TRBD1 on 6 matching bases. This CDR3 has 15 residues. V dropped 6 bases and J dropped 3 bases, with 14 bases sitting between them. Germline V CDR1 and CDR2: MDHEN, SYDVKM. The CDR3 sequence: CASRLEQGDTGELFF. The CDR3 DNA reads as TGTGCCAGCAGACTTGAACAGGGTGACACCGGGGAGCTGTTTTTT.

Concerning this clonotype itself: The germline gene is not matched at one end of the junction; a read error may be the cause. The V and J genes are TRBV6-2 or TRBV6-3 and TRBJ1-6; D not resolved. The CDR3 runs to 14 residues. Germline V CDR1 and CDR2: MNHEY, SVGEGT. CDR3: CTSGYEGRRSPLHF. The CDR3 DNA sequence: TGTACCAGCGGTTACGAGGGAAGGAGATCACCCCTCCACTTT.

The chain has TRBV29-1 and TRBJ2-1, with D unresolved. The CDR3 is 13 amino acids. With 4 bases removed from V and 3 bases from J, the gap between germline ends came to 10 bases. The germline CDR1 and CDR2 sequences are SQVTM and ANQGSEA. Here the CDR3 DNA reads TGCAGCGTTGCCCATAGTGGCTACAATGAGCAGTTCTTC. Translating gives CSVAHSGYNEQFF.

By frequency in the sample, this clonotype is medium-sized (0.01 to 0.1%). V usage is TRBV29-1 and J usage is TRBJ2-7; 8 nucleotides align to TRBD2. The germline V gene has CDR1 SQVTM and CDR2 ANQGSEA. The V segment lost 7 bases and the J segment 0 bases; nucleotides outside the gene matches: 14. This CDR3 contains 16 residues. CDR3 loop: CSAKRLREDSSYEQYF. The CDR3 nucleotides read TGCAGCGCAAAGAGGTTGCGGGAGGACAGCTCCTACGAGCAGTACTTC.